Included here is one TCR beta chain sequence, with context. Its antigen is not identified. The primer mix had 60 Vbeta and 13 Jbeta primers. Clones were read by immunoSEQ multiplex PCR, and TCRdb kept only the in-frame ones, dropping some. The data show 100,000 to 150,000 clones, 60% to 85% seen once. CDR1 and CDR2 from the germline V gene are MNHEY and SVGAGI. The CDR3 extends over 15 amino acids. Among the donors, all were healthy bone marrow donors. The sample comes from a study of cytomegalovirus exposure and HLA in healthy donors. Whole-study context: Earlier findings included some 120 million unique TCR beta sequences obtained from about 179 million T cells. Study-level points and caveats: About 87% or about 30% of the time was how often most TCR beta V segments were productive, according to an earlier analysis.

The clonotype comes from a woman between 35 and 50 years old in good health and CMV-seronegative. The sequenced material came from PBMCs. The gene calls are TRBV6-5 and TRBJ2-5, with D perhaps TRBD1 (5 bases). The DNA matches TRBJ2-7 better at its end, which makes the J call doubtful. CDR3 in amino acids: CASSYVAGLYYEQYF. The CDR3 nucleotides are TGTGCCAGCAGTTACGTGGCAGGGCTCTACTACGAGCAGTACTTC.